A single sample is the source of the 29 T cell receptor beta chains below, sequenced in a study of blood T cell repertoires in COVID-19. Assay used: immunoSEQ multiplex PCR; TCRdb lists only in-frame clones, some missing. The sample includes over 400,000 clones, 75% to 90% of them seen just once. Sequences were obtained from peripheral blood. These receptors originate from a human donor in a cohort sampled during active COVID-19.

The chain has TRBV3-1 (or the pseudogene TRBV3-2) and TRBJ1-6; TRBD1 aligns across 7 bases. The CDR3 is 14 amino acids. The ends lost 4 bases at V and 8 bases at J; junction bases unmatched: 5. Germline V gene lookup returns CDR1 LGHDT and CDR2 YNNKEL (reference sequence). The CDR3 loop is CASSPTGDDSPLHF. The CDR3, as DNA: TGTGCCAGCAGCCCCACAGGGGACGATTCACCCCTCCACTTT.

The chain recombines TRBV19 with TRBJ2-2; 8 bases agree with TRBD1. The CDR3 has 14 residues. V shed 6 bases, J shed 5 bases, and the junction held 5 bases outside the gene matches. Germline CDR1 is LNHDA and CDR2 is SQIVND (reference sequence). As DNA, the CDR3 is TGTGCCAGTAGGACAGGGGTCGGGACCGGGGAGCTGTTTTTT. It encodes CASRTGVGTGELFF.

The chain uses TRBV3-1 (or the pseudogene TRBV3-2) and TRBJ2-7, with 9 bases identical to TRBD1. CDR1 and CDR2 (germline): LGHDT, YNNKEL (reference sequence). This CDR3 spans 14 amino acids. The trim removed 4 bases at V and 8 bases at J, leaving 9 bases unmatched. This CDR3 reads CASSLRQGGEKQYF. The CDR3 region has the DNA TGTGCCAGCAGCCTTCGACAGGGGGGGGAAAAGCAGTACTTC.

This clone was recorded once. The junction departs from the called germline gene at one end, perhaps through a read error. V usage is TRBV24-1 and J usage is TRBJ2-5; D possibly corresponds to TRBD2 (5 bases). CDR3 length: 10 amino acids. In germline, CDR1 is KGHDR, CDR2 SFDVKD. The CDR3 region has the DNA TGTGCCACCAGTGATTTCGACGGGGACTTC. Translation: CATSDFDGDF.

This chain uses TRBV7-2 with TRBJ1-5; possible D gene TRBD1, 6 bases. CDR1 and CDR2 from the germline V gene are SGHTA and FQGNSA. V lost 4 bases and J lost 4, with 8 bases in between. This CDR3 has 13 residues. The CDR3 loop is CASSWTANQPQHF. In nucleotides, the CDR3 is TGTGCCAGCAGCTGGACAGCTAATCAGCCCCAGCATTTT.

The chain carries TRBV6-2 or TRBV6-3 and TRBJ2-5; 11 bases fit TRBD2. V shed 6 bases and J 7 bases; nucleotides not matched to a gene: 10. The CDR3 has 15 amino acids. Germline V gene data show CDR1 as MNHEY and CDR2 as SVGEGT. CDR3 coding DNA: TGTGCCAGCAGCCCCGGGACTAGCGGACTGGGGACCCAGTACTTC. This gives the protein CASSPGTSGLGTQYF.

The gene calls are TRBV25-1 and TRBJ2-7, with D possibly matching TRBD1 (5 bases). V lost 6 bases and J 3 bases, leaving 12 bases between the germline ends. The germline gives CDR1 MGHDK, CDR2 SYGVNS. The CDR3 length is 13 residues. Here the CDR3 reads CASSVDSFYEQYF. The CDR3 nucleotides are TGTGCCAGCAGCGTCGACAGTTTCTACGAGCAGTACTTC.

V usage is TRBV7-3 and J usage is TRBJ2-2; TRBD2 matches at 10 bases. The CDR3 runs to 16 residues. CDR1 and CDR2 from the germline V gene are SGHTA and FQGTGA. V trimming: 4 bases; J trimming: 8 bases; junction bases outside the gene matches: 10. The CDR3 here is CASSSSGRASKGELFF. CDR3 bases: TGTGCCAGCAGCTCCAGCGGGAGGGCCAGTAAGGGGGAGCTGTTTTTT. Full variable domain (remainder filled in from reference TRBV7-3 and TRBJ2-2): GAGVSQTPSNKVTEKGKYVELRCDPISGHTALYWYRQSLGQGPEFLIYFQGTGAADDSGLPNDRFFAVRPEGSVSTLKIQRTERGDSAVYLCASSSSGRASKGELFFGEGSRLTVL.

The gene calls are TRBV6-5 and TRBJ2-7; the match to TRBD1 covers 9 bases. Losses at the gene ends were 11 bases for V and 4 bases for J; bases not matched to a gene: 9. Per the germline V gene, CDR1 is MNHEY and CDR2 is SVGAGI. The CDR3 length is 13 residues. CDR3 protein: CAGSGQGSYEQYF. The CDR3 DNA reads TGTGCCGGCTCGGGACAGGGATCTTACGAGCAGTACTTC.

J is TRBJ2-1 and V is TRBV3-1 (or the pseudogene TRBV3-2), with TRBD2 as a possible D gene (6 bases). The CDR3 covers 14 residues. Trimming took 4 bases from V and 4 from J, leaving 11 bases between them. The germline CDR1 and CDR2 sequences are LGHDT and YNNKEL (reference sequence). The CDR3 is CASSPFRGYNEQFF. CDR3 nucleotide sequence: TGTGCCAGCAGCCCCTTCCGGGGGTACAATGAGCAGTTCTTC.

This clone was observed a few times. The CDR3 sequence: CASSPGTGGFGDTQYF. The DNA for the CDR3 is TGTGCCAGCAGCCCCGGGACAGGGGGCTTCGGAGATACGCAGTATTTT. V gene TRBV7-3 combines with J gene TRBJ2-3, with 12 bases fitting TRBD1. The CDR3 consists of 16 residues. Looked up from germline, CDR1 is SGHTA and CDR2 is FQGTGA. Trimming at V came to 5 bases and at J to 5 bases, leaving 8 bases not matched to a gene.

The V gene is TRBV3-1 (or the pseudogene TRBV3-2), the J gene TRBJ1-6, with D uncertain. The CDR3 has 14 residues. Trimming removed 4 bases from V and 7 bases from J, with 11 bases in between. The germline CDR1 and CDR2 sequences are LGHDT and YNNKEL (reference sequence). The CDR3 region is CASSRSNPNSPLHF. CDR3 nucleotides: TGTGCCAGCAGCCGTAGTAATCCCAATTCACCCCTCCACTTT.

This clone was seen only a few times. The chain has TRBV7-2 and TRBJ1-2, with unresolved D. The CDR3 length is 13 residues. Germline CDR1 reads SGHTA; CDR2 reads FQGNSA. V was cut by 3 bases and J by 1 base, with 6 bases left in between. CDR3 DNA sequence: TGTGCCAGCAGCTTGCGAGATAACTATGGCTACACCTTC. Translated: CASSLRDNYGYTF. The entire variable domain, with the rest obtained from reference TRBV7-2 and TRBJ1-2, is as follows: GAGVSQSPSNKVTEKGKDVELRCDPISGHTALYWYRQSLGQGLEFLIYFQGNSAPDKSGLPSDRFSAERTGGSVSTLTIQRTQQEDSAVYLCASSLRDNYGYTFGSGTRLTVV.

This clone has only a few counts. This sequence joins TRBV2 and TRBJ1-1; 9 bases agree with TRBD1. From germline, CDR1 is SNHLY and CDR2 FYNNEI. Trimming cost V 10 bases and J 1 base; bases outside gene matches: 4. The CDR3 has 13 amino acids. The CDR3 loop reads CAKTQGANTEAFF. In nucleotides, the CDR3 is TGTGCCAAAACACAGGGGGCGAACACTGAAGCTTTCTTT.

This clone has a handful of counts. The gene calls are TRBV6-1 and TRBJ1-1; D call uncertain. The CDR3 has 14 amino acids. The V gene lost 0 bases and the J gene lost 6 bases, with 11 bases spanning the gap. Germline V CDR1 and CDR2: MNHNS, SASEGT. The CDR3 sequence: CASSEALAEPEAFF. The CDR3, as DNA: TGTGCCAGCAGTGAAGCGCTGGCAGAACCTGAAGCTTTCTTT.

The gene calls are TRBV13 and TRBJ1-1, with D perhaps TRBD1 (6 bases). This CDR3 contains 13 residues. Trimming removed 7 bases from V and 7 bases from J, with 16 bases in between. Germline CDR1 is PRHDT and CDR2 is FYEKMQ (reference sequence). CDR3 amino acids: CASNRRTDFEAFF. The CDR3 coding sequence is TGTGCCAGCAACCGAAGGACAGACTTTGAAGCTTTCTTT.

This chain connects TRBV5-1 to TRBJ1-2; 7 nucleotides agree with TRBD1. V trimming: 4 bases; J trimming: 5 bases; junction bases outside the gene matches: 8. CDR3 length equals 14 residues. Germline CDR1 reads SGHRS; CDR2 reads YFSETQ. CDR3 nucleotide sequence: TGCGCCAGCAGCCAAGGGGGCGAGCCATATGGCTACACCTTC. Encoded protein: CASSQGGEPYGYTF.

The rearrangement joins TRBV2 to TRBJ1-1; 10 nucleotides align to TRBD1. The germline V gene encodes CDR1 SNHLY and CDR2 FYNNEI. The CDR3 loop spans 16 amino acids. Trimming took 7 bases from V and 0 from J; bases not matched to a gene: 8. The CDR3 DNA reads as TGTGCCAGCATTCGGACAGGGGGTCATATGAACACTGAAGCTTTCTTT. This codes for CASIRTGGHMNTEAFF.

About this clone: One end of the junction does not line up with germline, which may come from a read error. CDR3 residues: CASSRGGPGANVLTF. CDR3 in DNA: TGTGCTAGCAGCCGGGGAGGGCCTGGGGCCAACGTCCTGACTTTC. This chain links TRBV7-7 with TRBJ2-6, with TRBD2 matching over 7 bases. The length of the CDR3 is 15 residues. Germline V CDR1 and CDR2: SSHAT, FNYEAQ (reference sequence).

This chain uses TRBV19 with TRBJ1-6, with D perhaps matching TRBD1 (5 bases). CDR1 and CDR2 (germline): LNHDA, SQIVND (reference sequence). Trimming removed 3 bases from V and 7 bases from J, with 13 bases in between. The CDR3 consists of 15 residues. The CDR3 sequence is CASSILGGANSPLHF. The CDR3 region has the DNA TGTGCCAGTAGTATCTTGGGCGGGGCAAATTCACCCCTCCACTTT.

The chain carries TRBV5-4 and TRBJ2-3, with TRBD1 matching 7 bases. V trimming: 2 bases; J trimming: 3 bases; junction bases outside the gene matches: 0. The length of the CDR3 is 13 residues. The V gene's germline CDR1 is SGHNT and CDR2 YYREEE (reference sequence). The DNA for the CDR3 is TGTGCCAGCAGCTTCAGGGGGACAGATACGCAGTATTTT. Protein product: CASSFRGTDTQYF.

Notes on this clone: The same CDR3 can be traced to other DNA sequences in this sample. The V call is TRBV19, the J call TRBJ1-2; D is undetermined. The germline V and J ends were trimmed by 6 bases and 0 bases, with 14 bases remaining between them. This CDR3 spans 15 amino acids. Germline assignment: CDR1 LNHDA and CDR2 SQIVND (reference sequence). CDR3 protein: CASSARQSTNYGYTF. The CDR3 DNA follows: TGTGCCAGTAGCGCGAGGCAAAGCACTAACTATGGCTACACCTTC.

CDR3 residues: CASSLGQGDDETQYF. In DNA form, the CDR3 reads TGTGCCAGCAGCCTCGGACAGGGCGACGATGAGACCCAGTACTTC. V is TRBV4-2 and J is TRBJ2-5; 8 bases are shared with TRBD1. Per the germline V gene, CDR1 is LGHNA and CDR2 is YNFKEQ. The V gene end was trimmed by 4 bases and the J gene end by 5 bases; junction bases not matched to a gene: 9. The CDR3 sequence is 15 residues long.

This chain connects TRBV19 to TRBJ2-1; D gene ambiguous. CDR1 and CDR2 from the germline V gene are LNHDA and SQIVND (reference sequence). Trimming took off 7 bases at V and 3 bases at J, with 10 bases between the two ends. This CDR3 is 13 amino acids long. The DNA for the CDR3 is TGTGCCAGTACCCAACGCTACTACAATGAGCAGTTCTTC. Its translation: CASTQRYYNEQFF.

This clone was seen a single time. The rearrangement uses TRBV7-3 and TRBJ2-3; weak D call: TRBD2 (6 bases). V was clipped by 5 bases and J by 6 bases, with 12 bases between them. The V gene's germline CDR1 is SGHTA and CDR2 FQGTGA. This CDR3 comprises 13 residues. CDR3 amino acids: CASSAGPSDTQYF. DNA of the CDR3: TGTGCCAGCAGCGCGGGACCCTCGGATACGCAGTATTTT.

This chain links TRBV19 with TRBJ1-1; 10 positions agree with TRBD1. Germline-derived CDR1 and CDR2 are LNHDA and SQIVND (reference sequence). The CDR3 runs to 15 residues. Losses at the gene ends were 5 bases for V and 1 base for J; bases not matched to a gene: 4. Here the CDR3 reads CASSDRDRGNTEAFF. CDR3 bases: TGTGCCAGTAGTGACCGGGACAGGGGGAACACTGAAGCTTTCTTT. The full variable domain, with the rest looked up from reference TRBV19 and TRBJ1-1, is DGGITQSPKYLFRKEGQNVTLSCEQNLNHDAMYWYRQDPGQGLRLIYYSQIVNDFQKGDIAEGYSVSREKKESFPLTVTSAQKNPTAFYLCASSDRDRGNTEAFFGQGTRLTVV.

This clone was found many times. V usage is TRBV27 and J usage is TRBJ2-7, with TRBD1 identical over 10 bases. Germline trimming cut 3 bases from V and 1 base from J; bases unmatched to any gene: 3. CDR1 is MNHEY, CDR2 SMNVEV, per germline (reference sequence). This CDR3 is 15 amino acids long. Written as DNA, the CDR3 is TGTGCCAGCAGTTTCCCGGGACAGGGGTCCTACGAGCAGTACTTC. This codes for CASSFPGQGSYEQYF.

The chain carries TRBV2 and TRBJ2-5; the D is unclear. Germline CDR1 is SNHLY and CDR2 is FYNNEI. The CDR3 length is 15 residues. Trimming took 6 bases from V and 1 from J, leaving 15 bases between them. The CDR3 loop reads CASSVNDNLQETQYF. The CDR3 bases are TGTGCCAGCAGCGTAAACGACAACCTCCAAGAGACCCAGTACTTC.

The chain uses TRBV24-1 and TRBJ2-2; the D gene is possibly TRBD1 (5 bases). V was cut by 4 bases and J by 0 bases, with 14 bases left in between. CDR1 and CDR2 from the germline V gene are KGHDR and SFDVKD. This CDR3 contains 17 residues. In nucleotides, the CDR3 is TGTGCCACCAGTGACTCCAGGGTTAGAGCGAACACCGGGGAGCTGTTTTTT. Translated: CATSDSRVRANTGELFF.